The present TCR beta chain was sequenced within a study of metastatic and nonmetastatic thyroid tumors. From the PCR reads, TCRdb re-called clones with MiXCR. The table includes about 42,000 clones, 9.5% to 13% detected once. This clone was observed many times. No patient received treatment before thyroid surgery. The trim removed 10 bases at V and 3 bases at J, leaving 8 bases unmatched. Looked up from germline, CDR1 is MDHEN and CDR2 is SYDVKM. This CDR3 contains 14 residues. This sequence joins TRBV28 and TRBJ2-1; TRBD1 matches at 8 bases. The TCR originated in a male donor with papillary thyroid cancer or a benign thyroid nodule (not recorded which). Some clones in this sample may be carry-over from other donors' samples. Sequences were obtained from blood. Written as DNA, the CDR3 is TGTGCCACTCGACAGGGGCCCTACTACAATGAGCAGTTCTTC. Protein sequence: CATRQGPYYNEQFF. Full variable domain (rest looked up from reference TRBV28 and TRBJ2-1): DVKVTQSSRYLVKRTGEKVFLECVQDMDHENMFWYRQDPGLGLRLIYFSYDVKMKEKGDIPEGYSVSREKKERFSLILESASTNQTSMYLCATRQGPYYNEQFFGPGTRLTVL.